Listed here are 15 T cell receptor beta chains from one sample, sequenced in a study of T-cell reconstitution after alpha-beta-depleted transplantation in children. The library targeted TCRbeta and was prepared with unique molecular identifiers. TCRdb ran MiXCR on the PCR reads and lists one entry per CDR3 protein. Of about half a million distinct CDR3 sequences in the sample, roughly an eighth are singletons; the top ten hold approximately 5.4%. The sequenced sample was PBMCs from the stem cell graft donor, obtained from the stem cell graft. The origin of the receptors is a human donor who donated a stem cell graft to a child with combined immunodeficiency.

The chain has TRBV29-1 and TRBJ2-7; TRBD1 matches at 7 bases. Germline CDR1 reads SQVTM; CDR2 reads ANQGSEA. V lost 3 bases to trimming and J lost 2 bases; unmatched junction nucleotides: 10. The CDR3 is 15 amino acids. The CDR3 DNA reads as TGCAGCGTTGATCATAGGGACAGAGGAACCTACGAGCAGTACTTC. Translated: CSVDHRDRGTYEQYF.

The rearrangement uses TRBV29-1 and TRBJ1-3; no clear D gene. The CDR3 loop spans 12 amino acids. Germline loops: CDR1 SQVTM, CDR2 ANQGSEA. V was shortened by 7 bases and J by 0 bases, with 7 bases between the two germline ends. The CDR3 spells CSAATSGNTIYF. CDR3 coding DNA: TGCAGCGCGGCGACCTCTGGAAACACCATATATTTT.

The sample holds a few counts of this clonotype. V is TRBV5-1 and J is TRBJ2-1; 7 bases align to TRBD2. The CDR3 runs 18 residues. The V segment lost 0 bases and the J segment 7 bases; nucleotides outside the gene matches: 16. CDR1 SGHRS and CDR2 YFSETQ come from the germline V gene. CDR3 nucleotides: TGCGCCAGCAGCTTGGGGCGAGTCCTAGCGGCCTCCAGGAATGAGCAGTTCTTC. Translation: CASSLGRVLAASRNEQFF.

The table lists this clonotype with many counts. The V and J genes are TRBV5-1 and TRBJ2-1; tentative D call: TRBD2 (5 bases). The CDR3 consists of 16 residues. The germline V and J ends were trimmed by 0 bases and 4 bases, with 14 bases remaining between them. Germline CDR1 is SGHRS and CDR2 is YFSETQ. CDR3 bases: TGCGCCAGCAGCTTGGGAGGGCCATCCTTTTACAATGAGCAGTTCTTC. It yields the protein CASSLGGPSFYNEQFF. Full variable domain (remainder filled in from reference TRBV5-1 and TRBJ2-1): KAGVTQTPRYLIKTRGQQVTLSCSPISGHRSVSWYQQTPGQGLQFLFEYFSETQRNKGNFPGRFSGRQFSNSRSEMNVSTLELGDSALYLCASSLGGPSFYNEQFFGPGTRLTVL.

The V and J genes are TRBV7-2 and TRBJ1-6; D perhaps matches TRBD1 (6 bases). The CDR3 is made up of 16 amino acids. V lost 5 bases and J lost 9, with 20 bases in between. In germline, CDR1 is SGHTA, CDR2 FQGNSA. The CDR3: CASSPRGAFPGSPLHF. DNA of the CDR3: TGTGCCAGCAGCCCCCGGGGGGCTTTCCCGGGTTCACCCCTCCACTTT.

V usage is TRBV27 and J usage is TRBJ1-5, with 7 bases lining up with TRBD1. CDR3 size: 16 residues. J lost 2 bases, V lost 0 bases, and 4 bases had no gene match. Germline CDR1 reads MNHEY; CDR2 reads SMNVEV (reference sequence). CDR3 protein: CASSLSQTGRNQPQHF. CDR3 coding DNA: TGTGCCAGCAGTTTATCCCAGACAGGGCGCAATCAGCCCCAGCATTTT.

The rearrangement links TRBV6-5 to TRBJ1-2; D uncertain. The CDR3 totals 12 residues. V lost 7 bases and J 4 bases, leaving 10 bases between the germline ends. Germline V gene data show CDR1 as MNHEY and CDR2 as SVGAGI. The CDR3 sequence is CASTTASYGYTF. The CDR3 DNA reads as TGTGCCAGCACCACCGCTTCCTATGGCTACACCTTC.

The chain links TRBV7-3 to TRBJ2-1; 9 bases align to TRBD2. This CDR3 region has 17 residues. CDR1 and CDR2 (germline): SGHTA, FQGTGA. Unmatched junction bases numbered 10, after V lost 5 bases and J lost 2 bases. For the CDR3, the DNA is TGTGCCAGCAGCCCAATCGGTCAGCGGGGGGCCTACAATGAGCAGTTCTTC. Protein sequence: CASSPIGQRGAYNEQFF.

This clonotype was picked up a small number of times. This sequence joins TRBV2 and TRBJ2-7, with unresolved D. With 2 bases removed from V and 3 bases from J, the gap between germline ends came to 14 bases. CDR1 is SNHLY and CDR2 is FYNNEI in the germline V gene. This CDR3 is built from 15 residues. The CDR3 loop is CASSELANLLYEQYF. The CDR3 nucleotides are TGTGCCAGCAGTGAATTAGCAAACTTACTCTACGAGCAGTACTTC. The whole variable domain, filled in from reference TRBV2 and TRBJ2-7, reads EPEVTQTPSHQVTQMGQEVILRCVPISNHLYFYWYRQILGQKVEFLVSFYNNEISEKSEIFDDQFSVERPDGSNFTLKIRSTKLEDSAMYFCASSELANLLYEQYFGPGTRLTVT.

This clonotype showed up many times. The V call is TRBV28, the J call TRBJ2-7; D is possibly TRBD2 (6 bases). Trimming pared 6 bases from V and 2 bases from J, leaving 23 bases between. Germline CDR1 reads MDHEN; CDR2 reads SYDVKM. This CDR3 region has 17 residues. CDR3 sequence: CASSSLTGRRATYEQYF. The DNA of the CDR3 is TGTGCCAGCAGCTCCCTTACCGGGAGACGGGCCACCTACGAGCAGTACTTC.

This clonotype was recorded many times. The chain is built from TRBV20-1 and TRBJ2-5; weak D call: TRBD2 (6 bases). The CDR3 extends over 15 amino acids. Germline V gene lookup returns CDR1 DFQATT and CDR2 SNEGSKA (reference sequence). V lost 3 bases to trimming and J lost 4 bases, with 18 bases between them. The CDR3 is CSASSPAGRIETQYF. In nucleotides, the CDR3 is TGCAGTGCTAGCTCCCCTGCGGGGCGAATAGAGACCCAGTACTTC.

This clonotype was counted only a few times. J is TRBJ2-7 and V is TRBV4-1; 7 nucleotides align to TRBD1. The V and J ends lost 2 bases and 7 bases, in that order; junction bases with no gene match: 8. CDR3 length: 14 residues. Germline CDR1 is MGHRA and CDR2 is YSYEKL. The CDR3 loop reads CASSQSGQLTEQYF. DNA of the CDR3: TGCGCCAGCAGCCAATCGGGACAGCTTACGGAGCAGTACTTC.

As regards this clonotype: One end of the junction is discordant with germline, which a read error may explain. V and J are TRBV29-1 and TRBJ1-2; a possible D gene is TRBD1 (5 bases). The CDR3 spans 15 residues. Germline V CDR1 and CDR2: SQVTM, ANQGSEA. CDR3 coding DNA: TGCAGCGTGGAAGACGGGGCAGCTTTTAACTATGGCTACACCTTC. The encoded protein is CSVEDGAAFNYGYTF. Combining the CDR3 with reference TRBV29-1 and TRBJ1-2 gives the whole variable domain SAVISQKPSRDICQRGTSLTIQCQVDSQVTMMFWYRQQPGQSLTLIATANQGSEATYESGFVIDKFPISRPNLTFSTLTVSNMSPEDSSIYLCSVEDGAAFNYGYTFGSGTRLTVV.

In this sample, this clonotype turned up a few times. The gene calls are TRBV6-2 or TRBV6-3 and TRBJ2-7, with a possible D match to TRBD2 (5 bases). Germline lookup yields CDR1 MNHEY and CDR2 SVGEGT. CDR3 length: 16 amino acids. The V and J ends lost 0 bases and 0 bases respectively, with 12 bases between them. The CDR3 region is CASSYSSRDASYEQYF. The DNA of the CDR3 is TGTGCCAGCAGTTACTCGAGTCGGGATGCCTCCTACGAGCAGTACTTC.

This clonotype has at least ten counts. This chain joins TRBV5-1 and TRBJ2-1; D unclear. CDR3 length: 17 amino acids. The germline V gene has CDR1 SGHRS and CDR2 YFSETQ. Trimming removed 0 bases from V and 6 bases from J, with 19 bases in between. The CDR3 protein is CASSLEIGRILGNEQFF. The CDR3 DNA reads as TGCGCCAGCAGCTTGGAGATTGGGCGGATTCTCGGCAATGAGCAGTTCTTC. Together with reference TRBV5-1 and TRBJ2-1, the CDR3 gives the full variable domain: KAGVTQTPRYLIKTRGQQVTLSCSPISGHRSVSWYQQTPGQGLQFLFEYFSETQRNKGNFPGRFSGRQFSNSRSEMNVSTLELGDSALYLCASSLEIGRILGNEQFFGPGTRLTVL.